A single sample gave rise to the 13 T cell receptor beta chains below, sequenced in a study of blood T cell repertoires in COVID-19. TCRdb's copy holds only in-frame clones and misses some; the assay was immunoSEQ multiplex PCR. The sample contains some 130,000 clones, more than 60% of which appear only once. The source material was peripheral blood. The origin of the receptors is a woman in her 70s with acute or convalescent COVID-19.

The gene calls are TRBV5-1 and TRBJ2-7; TRBD2 agrees at 11 bases. The V and J ends lost 2 bases and 3 bases, in that order; junction bases with no gene match: 7. CDR3 length equals 16 residues. Germline loops: CDR1 SGHRS, CDR2 YFSETQ. CDR3 DNA: TGCGCCAGCAGCTTAAATAGCGGGAGGGCCTTCTACGAGCAGTACTTC. Its protein product is CASSLNSGRAFYEQYF.

The chain is built from TRBV27 and TRBJ2-2; 9 bases fit TRBD1. V gave up 5 bases and J gave up 3 bases; unmatched junction bases: 10. The CDR3 is 17 amino acids. The germline gives CDR1 MNHEY, CDR2 SMNVEV (reference sequence). CDR3 DNA: TGTGCCAGCAGTCCCGGGACAGGGCCTCCCCACACCGGGGAGCTGTTTTTT. This encodes CASSPGTGPPHTGELFF.

V usage is TRBV7-3 and J usage is TRBJ2-1; D is undetermined. CDR3 length: 14 residues. V was trimmed by 1 base and J by 7 bases, leaving 11 bases between them. Germline CDR1 reads SGHTA; CDR2 reads FQGTGA. CDR3 in DNA: TGTGCCAGCAGCTTAAATTCAGTTATTAATGAGCAGTTCTTC. Protein product: CASSLNSVINEQFF.

J is TRBJ2-2 and V is TRBV10-3; D gene unclear. CDR3 length equals 11 residues. V was pared by 9 bases and J by 2 bases, with 4 bases between. The germline CDR1 and CDR2 sequences are ENHRY and SYGVKD. The CDR3 nucleotides are TGTGCCATGAGAAACACCGGGGAGCTGTTTTTT. It is translated as CAMRNTGELFF.

The genes are TRBV4-1 and TRBJ2-3; 9 bases are shared with TRBD2. Germline-derived CDR1 and CDR2 are MGHRA and YSYEKL. The length of the CDR3 is 16 residues. The junction had 6 bases not matched to a gene; V was cut back by 0 bases and J by 5 bases. CDR3 amino acids: CASSQDSGSGIDTQYF. CDR3 DNA: TGCGCCAGCAGCCAAGATAGCGGGAGCGGGATAGATACGCAGTATTTT.

This clone came up many times. The V and J genes are TRBV6-6 and TRBJ2-1; TRBD2 matches at 8 bases. The CDR3 has 16 amino acids. Germline V gives CDR1 MNHNY, CDR2 SVGAGI (reference sequence). V lost 6 bases to trimming and J lost 5 bases; unmatched junction nucleotides: 12. The CDR3 loop reads CASRRPSSGSHNEQFF. The CDR3 DNA reads TGTGCCAGCAGGCGCCCTTCCAGCGGGAGCCACAATGAGCAGTTCTTC.

The rearrangement joins TRBV12-3 or TRBV12-4 to TRBJ2-5, with D unclear. The V end lost 4 bases, the J end lost 2 bases, and 8 bases lay between the germline ends. The CDR3 loop spans 13 amino acids. DNA for the CDR3: TGTGCCAGCAGTTCACAGTTTCAAGAGACCCAGTACTTC. It yields the protein CASSSQFQETQYF.

The gene calls are TRBV19 and TRBJ2-3; 7 positions agree with TRBD2. The J segment lost 0 bases and the V segment lost 4 bases, leaving 4 bases of the junction unmatched. This CDR3 spans 15 amino acids. Germline CDR1 LNHDA, CDR2 SQIVND (reference sequence). CDR3 sequence reads: CASSRAGRSTDTQYF. Here the CDR3 DNA reads TGTGCCAGTAGTAGAGCGGGGCGAAGCACAGATACGCAGTATTTT.

V usage is TRBV4-1 and J usage is TRBJ2-5; D not resolved. Per germline, CDR1 MGHRA and CDR2 YSYEKL. This CDR3 comprises 15 residues. V lost 0 bases and J lost 5, with 13 bases in between. Here the CDR3 reads CASSQEFRTVETQYF. CDR3 DNA: TGCGCCAGCAGCCAAGAATTCCGAACAGTGGAGACCCAGTACTTC.

The gene calls are TRBV5-4 and TRBJ1-2, with D perhaps matching TRBD1 (6 bases). Germline assignment: CDR1 SGHNT and CDR2 YYREEE (reference sequence). The ends were cut back, 3 bases at V and 7 bases at J, with 16 bases in the middle. The length of the CDR3 is 14 residues. CDR3 amino acids: CASSSTGTRAGYTF. The CDR3 DNA is TGTGCCAGCAGCTCAACCGGGACAAGGGCTGGCTACACCTTC.

Of note for this clone: The same CDR3 can be traced to other DNA sequences in this sample. V is TRBV15 and J is TRBJ2-3, with 9 bases fitting TRBD1. Germline V lookup: CDR1 LNHNV, CDR2 YYDKDF (reference sequence). CDR3 size: 15 residues. Trimming at V came to 1 base and at J to 6 bases, leaving 5 bases not matched to a gene. In nucleotides, the CDR3 is TGTGCCACCAGCAGAGGGGACAGGGCCGGGGATACGCAGTATTTT. The encoded protein is CATSRGDRAGDTQYF.

The chain couples TRBV5-1 to TRBJ1-2, with D hard to call. From germline, CDR1 is SGHRS and CDR2 YFSETQ. Trimming stripped 4 bases from V and 4 bases from J, with 23 bases between. The CDR3 is 17 residues long. CDR3 nucleotides: TGCGCCAGCAGCCCAGACTCAAGAAAAACGGGGATCTATGGCTACACCTTC. Protein product: CASSPDSRKTGIYGYTF.

This chain uses TRBV7-2 with TRBJ1-1; 9 bases line up with TRBD1. This CDR3 is 13 amino acids long. V lost 5 bases, J lost 6 bases, and 4 bases stayed unmatched. CDR1 and CDR2 from the germline V gene are SGHTA and FQGNSA. The CDR3 protein is CASSARQGAEAFF. The CDR3 coding sequence is TGTGCCAGCAGCGCGAGACAGGGGGCTGAAGCTTTCTTT.